Below, 18 T cell receptor beta chains from the same sample are listed, as sequenced in a study of blood T cell repertoires in COVID-19. Some clones are missing from TCRdb's copy, which holds only in-frame ones; the method was immunoSEQ multiplex PCR. The sample has fewer than 300,000 clones, about 86% seen once. The sequencing input was peripheral blood. These receptors came from a woman aged 55-70 years with active or convalescent COVID-19.

This chain joins TRBV5-1 and TRBJ1-2; the match to TRBD1 covers 9 bases. This CDR3 has 15 residues. Unmatched junction bases numbered 10, after V lost 0 bases and J lost 10 bases. In germline, CDR1 is SGHRS, CDR2 YFSETQ. CDR3 region: CASSLDGTGTFDYTF. CDR3 sequence (DNA): TGCGCCAGCAGCTTGGACGGGACAGGGACGTTTGACTACACCTTC.

This clone was seen more than once but under ten times. The rearrangement joins TRBV19 to TRBJ2-5, with 14 positions matching TRBD2. Trimming removed 5 bases from V and 5 bases from J; junction bases left unmatched: 7. In germline, CDR1 is LNHDA, CDR2 SQIVND (reference sequence). The CDR3 has 16 residues. The CDR3 spells CASSVTSGGAWETQYF. As DNA, the CDR3 is TGTGCCAGTAGTGTGACTAGCGGGGGGGCCTGGGAGACCCAGTACTTC.

This clone was recorded once. The rearrangement uses TRBV30 and TRBJ1-3; no clear D. The CDR3 has 16 residues. CDR1 and CDR2 (germline): GTSNPN, SVGIG (reference sequence). V dropped 0 bases and J dropped 4 bases, with 16 bases sitting between them. CDR3 residues: CAWSVGRTNAGNTIYF. The DNA of the CDR3 is TGTGCCTGGAGTGTAGGGAGGACGAACGCCGGAAACACCATATATTTT.

V gene TRBV5-4 combines with J gene TRBJ2-3; 12 bases map to TRBD2. J was trimmed by 0 bases and V by 4 bases; bases with no gene match: 9. Germline V CDR1 and CDR2: SGHNT, YYREEE (reference sequence). This CDR3 spans 18 amino acids. The CDR3 sequence: CASSPMTSGGPSTDTQYF. CDR3 DNA sequence: TGTGCCAGCAGCCCCATGACTAGCGGGGGCCCCAGCACAGATACGCAGTATTTT.

The V and J genes are TRBV7-9 and TRBJ1-1; D may be TRBD1 (5 bases). CDR3 size: 16 residues. The V and J ends lost 1 base and 1 base respectively, with 13 bases between them. Germline lookup yields CDR1 SEHNR and CDR2 FQNEAQ (reference sequence). The CDR3 coding sequence is TGTGCCAGCAGCTTAGGGCAGGGAACGGCGAACACTGAAGCTTTCTTT. Its protein is CASSLGQGTANTEAFF. Together with reference TRBV7-9 and TRBJ1-1, the CDR3 gives the full variable domain: DTGVSQNPRHKITKRGQNVTFRCDPISEHNRLYWYRQTLGQGPEFLTYFQNEAQLEKSRLLSDRFSAERPKGSFSTLEIQRTEQGDSAMYLCASSLGQGTANTEAFFGQGTRLTVV.

This clone was recorded a few times. This chain uses TRBV7-8 with TRBJ1-2; weak D call: TRBD1 (6 bases). V was trimmed by 1 base and J by 1 base, leaving 13 bases between them. Germline V gives CDR1 SGHVS, CDR2 FQNEAQ. The CDR3 covers 16 residues. CDR3 loop: CASSLVGGLYNYGYTF. The CDR3 DNA follows: TGTGCCAGCAGCTTAGTCGGGGGGCTTTATAACTATGGCTACACCTTC. The full variable domain, completed using reference TRBV7-8 and TRBJ1-2, is GAGVSQSPRYKVAKRGQDVALRCDPISGHVSLFWYQQALGQGPEFLTYFQNEAQLDKSGLPSDRFFAERPEGSVSTLKIQRTQQEDSAVYLCASSLVGGLYNYGYTFGSGTRLTVV.

This clone was counted between two and nine times. The CDR3 loop reads CASSTRGRRNQPQHF. CDR3 nucleotides: TGTGCCAGCAGTACCAGGGGGCGACGCAATCAGCCCCAGCATTTT. J is TRBJ1-5 and V is TRBV6-6; 8 bases fit TRBD1. CDR1 is MNHNY, CDR2 SVGAGI, per germline (reference sequence). The J segment lost 2 bases and the V segment lost 5 bases, leaving 5 bases of the junction unmatched. The CDR3 totals 15 residues.

The chain employs TRBV30 and TRBJ1-2; 7 bases match TRBD1. The CDR3 runs to 15 residues. V lost 2 bases to trimming and J lost 6 bases; unmatched junction nucleotides: 12. From germline, CDR1 is GTSNPN and CDR2 SVGIG (reference sequence). CDR3 region: CAWSQTGVLPHGYTF. The DNA for the CDR3 is TGTGCCTGGAGTCAAACAGGGGTCCTCCCCCATGGCTACACCTTC.

The V call is TRBV30, the J call TRBJ2-3; 11 bases fit TRBD2. The germline V gene has CDR1 GTSNPN and CDR2 SVGIG (reference sequence). The junction had 7 bases not matched to a gene; V was cut back by 1 base and J by 7 bases. This CDR3 contains 15 residues. CDR3 sequence (DNA): TGTGCCTGGAGTGAGGTTAGCGGGGGGGCAAATACGCAGTATTTT. It codes for CAWSEVSGGANTQYF.

The chain uses TRBV6-4 and TRBJ2-2; tentative D call: TRBD1 (6 bases). This CDR3 has 16 residues. Germline V gene lookup returns CDR1 MRHNA and CDR2 SNTAGT. Trimming removed 4 bases at V and 1 base at J, with 13 bases between. CDR3: CASSVVWDKNTGELFF. Here the CDR3 DNA reads TGTGCCAGCAGTGTTGTATGGGACAAGAACACCGGGGAGCTGTTTTTT.

The chain carries TRBV5-1 and TRBJ1-2; TRBD1 might be the D (6 bases). CDR1 is SGHRS, CDR2 YFSETQ, per germline. This CDR3 is built from 18 residues. V lost 2 bases to trimming and J lost 0 bases, with 20 bases between them. CDR3 DNA: TGCGCCAGCAGCTTTTTGGCCGTACAGACAGGAGCTAACTATGGCTACACCTTC. Translated: CASSFLAVQTGANYGYTF. The whole variable domain, filled in from reference TRBV5-1 and TRBJ1-2, reads KAGVTQTPRYLIKTRGQQVTLSCSPISGHRSVSWYQQTPGQGLQFLFEYFSETQRNKGNFPGRFSGRQFSNSRSEMNVSTLELGDSALYLCASSFLAVQTGANYGYTFGSGTRLTVV.

The chain couples TRBV7-3 to TRBJ2-5, with TRBD1 matching 7 bases. The length of the CDR3 is 14 residues. The V gene end was trimmed by 8 bases and the J gene end by 3 bases; junction bases not matched to a gene: 9. Per germline, CDR1 SGHTA and CDR2 FQGTGA. The DNA for the CDR3 is TGTGCCAGCTCCTCCCAGGGACAGAAAGAGACCCAGTACTTC. Encoded protein: CASSSQGQKETQYF.

The CDR3 nucleotides are TGTGCCAGCAGTTACGCCAGGCTACTAGCCAAAAACATTCAGTACTTC. It codes for CASSYARLLAKNIQYF. The chain has TRBV6-2 or TRBV6-3 and TRBJ2-4; D unclear. CDR1 is MNHEY, CDR2 SVGEGT, per germline. The V end was cut by 2 bases, the J end by 0 bases, with 11 bases between. The CDR3 contains 16 residues.

This clone was seen a few times. This chain links TRBV12-3 or TRBV12-4 with TRBJ1-1; D not certain. V lost 1 base and J 7 bases, leaving 7 bases between the germline ends. The CDR3 covers 12 residues. The CDR3 sequence is CASSLGGREAFF. In DNA, the CDR3 is TGTGCCAGCAGTTTAGGTGGCCGTGAAGCTTTCTTT.

This clone appeared a few times. V is TRBV2 and J is TRBJ1-5; D gene ambiguous. The V and J ends lost 3 bases and 4 bases respectively, with 4 bases between them. Germline lookup yields CDR1 SNHLY and CDR2 FYNNEI. The CDR3 spans 12 residues. This CDR3 is CASSDQNQPQHF. The CDR3, as DNA: TGTGCCAGCAGTGACCAGAATCAGCCCCAGCATTTT.

J is TRBJ2-1 and V is TRBV12-5; a weak D match, TRBD1 (6 bases). There are 15 residues in the CDR3. Per germline, CDR1 LGHNT and CDR2 FRNRAP. V lost 6 bases to trimming and J lost 0 bases, with 12 bases between them. The CDR3 region is CASGVDRNSYNEQFF. CDR3 nucleotide sequence: TGTGCTAGTGGAGTGGACAGAAACTCCTACAATGAGCAGTTCTTC.

The chain combines TRBV5-6 with TRBJ1-1; a weak D match, TRBD1 (5 bases). The CDR3 has 13 residues. Trimming stripped 4 bases from V and 9 bases from J, with 16 bases between. Looked up from germline, CDR1 is SGHDT and CDR2 is YYEEEE. CDR3 sequence: CASSILSGGQAFF. The DNA for the CDR3 is TGTGCCAGCAGCATCCTCTCGGGGGGACAAGCTTTCTTT.

V and J are TRBV19 and TRBJ2-7, with a weak D call TRBD1 (6 bases). V was cut by 3 bases and J by 2 bases, with 8 bases left in between. The germline CDR1 and CDR2 sequences are LNHDA and SQIVND (reference sequence). This CDR3 comprises 13 residues. Written as DNA, the CDR3 is TGTGCCAGTAGTATGGACAGAACCTACGAGCAGTACTTC. Protein: CASSMDRTYEQYF.